The clone carrying this T cell receptor (beta chain) was counted many times. Its antigen is not identified. RNA transcripts provided the template for amplifying TCR beta CDR3 regions. A first-round RT-PCR used HTBI primers, followed by a second-round multiplex PCR. TCRdb passed the multiplex PCR reads through MiXCR, listing each CDR3 protein once. The data show around 1,000,000 distinct CDR3 sequences, with about 38% seen just once and around 10% held by the top ten. These data are taken from a study of Graves' ophthalmopathy and Graves' hyperthyroidism. Study outcomes and limitations: The study's model predicted ophthalmopathy progression at around 70% sensitivity and about 72% specificity.

Diagnoses were established from clinical symptoms, serum thyroxine, TRAb, thyroid ultrasound and orbital computed tomography. Trimming cost V 8 bases and J 4 bases; bases outside gene matches: 9. This CDR3 contains 15 residues. Germline loops: CDR1 SNHLY, CDR2 FYNNEI. Input material: peripheral blood or thyroid tissue (not recorded which). The chain combines TRBV2 with TRBJ2-2; 8 bases line up with TRBD2. The sequence was collected from an adult man with Graves' hyperthyroidism. CDR3 residues: CASRRLAGFTGELFF. Here the CDR3 DNA reads TGTGCCAGCCGGCGGCTAGCGGGCTTCACCGGGGAGCTGTTTTTT.